The 27 T cell receptor beta chains reported below all come from one sample, sequenced in a study of technical replicates of blood from a handful of donors. Some clones are missing from TCRdb's copy, which holds only in-frame ones; the method was immunoSEQ multiplex PCR. The sample consists of 95,000 to 100,000 clones, 96% of them appearing once. Sequenced input: T cells isolated from PBMCs. The receptors derive from a human donor in good health.

The chain uses TRBV28 and TRBJ1-4, with 9 bases lining up with TRBD1. Losses at the gene ends were 4 bases for V and 8 bases for J; bases not matched to a gene: 5. CDR3 length: 14 residues. CDR1 and CDR2 (germline): MDHEN, SYDVKM. CDR3 amino acids: CASSSGQGGEKLFF. The CDR3 DNA sequence: TGTGCCAGCAGTTCGGGACAGGGTGGCGAAAAACTGTTTTTT.

The chain joins TRBV5-5 to TRBJ1-3; no clear D. CDR3 length equals 16 residues. Trimming removed 2 bases at V and 2 bases at J, with 14 bases between. Germline-derived CDR1 and CDR2 are SGHKS and YYEKEE (reference sequence). The CDR3: CASSFKGLATGNTIYF. For the CDR3, the DNA is TGTGCCAGCAGCTTTAAGGGCTTAGCGACTGGAAACACCATATATTTT.

The J gene is TRBJ2-1, the V gene TRBV5-1; D perhaps matches TRBD1 (6 bases). V was pared by 4 bases and J by 4 bases, with 18 bases between. Per germline, CDR1 SGHRS and CDR2 YFSETQ. This CDR3 is 16 amino acids long. DNA of the CDR3: TGCGCCAGCAGCGCCCTGCAGGGGCAGATATACAATGAGCAGTTCTTC. This gives the protein CASSALQGQIYNEQFF.

This clone was seen once. This chain uses TRBV2 with TRBJ1-2; D ambiguous. Germline V gene sequence: CDR1 SNHLY, CDR2 FYNNEI. V gave up 2 bases and J gave up 6 bases, with 7 bases separating them. The CDR3 totals 12 residues. This CDR3 reads CASSERLDGYTF. DNA for the CDR3: TGTGCCAGCAGTGAACGACTGGATGGCTACACCTTC. Supplemented by reference TRBV2 and TRBJ1-2, the full variable domain reads EPEVTQTPSHQVTQMGQEVILRCVPISNHLYFYWYRQILGQKVEFLVSFYNNEISEKSEIFDDQFSVERPDGSNFTLKIRSTKLEDSAMYFCASSERLDGYTFGSGTRLTVV.

V is TRBV19 and J is TRBJ2-2; tentatively, D is TRBD2 (6 bases). Germline V lookup: CDR1 LNHDA, CDR2 SQIVND (reference sequence). This CDR3 has 17 residues. Trimming pared 6 bases from V and 3 bases from J, leaving 20 bases between. The CDR3 region is CASRAQGRPGDTGELFF. The CDR3 nucleotides are TGTGCCAGTAGGGCTCAGGGTAGGCCGGGGGACACCGGGGAGCTGTTTTTT. The entire variable domain, with the rest obtained from reference TRBV19 and TRBJ2-2, is as follows: DGGITQSPKYLFRKEGQNVTLSCEQNLNHDAMYWYRQDPGQGLRLIYYSQIVNDFQKGDIAEGYSVSREKKESFPLTVTSAQKNPTAFYLCASRAQGRPGDTGELFFGEGSRLTVL.

The chain recombines TRBV4-2 with TRBJ1-2; D perhaps matches TRBD1 (5 bases). This CDR3 contains 17 residues. Germline CDR1 and CDR2: LGHNA and YNFKEQ. V shed 0 bases and J shed 0 bases, with 14 bases lying between them. The CDR3 region is CASSQESVGAANYGYTF. DNA for the CDR3: TGTGCCAGCAGCCAAGAAAGTGTAGGGGCGGCTAACTATGGCTACACCTTC.

The table lists this clone with a count of one. The J gene is TRBJ2-1, the V gene TRBV5-4, with D possibly matching TRBD1 (6 bases). This CDR3 spans 12 amino acids. Trimming shortened V by 7 bases and J by 4 bases, and 9 bases separated the two germline ends. Germline V CDR1 and CDR2: SGHNT, YYREEE (reference sequence). CDR3 amino acids: CASHDRYNEQFF. The DNA for the CDR3 is TGTGCCAGCCACGACAGGTACAATGAGCAGTTCTTC.

This rearrangement joins TRBV5-4 to TRBJ1-1; D not certain. Germline lookup yields CDR1 SGHNT and CDR2 YYREEE (reference sequence). V was trimmed by 0 bases and J by 4 bases, leaving 13 bases between them. The CDR3 runs 15 residues. This CDR3 is CASSLAGIRFTEAFF. The CDR3 DNA sequence: TGTGCCAGCAGCTTGGCCGGGATTAGGTTCACTGAAGCTTTCTTT.

The chain links TRBV28 to TRBJ1-1; no clear D. Germline lookup yields CDR1 MDHEN and CDR2 SYDVKM. CDR3 size: 13 residues. V lost 3 bases and J lost 7, with 12 bases in between. In nucleotides, the CDR3 is TGTGCCAGCAGTTTCATAGAGGGTCTTGAAGCTTTCTTT. This translates into CASSFIEGLEAFF.

In its sample, this clone was seen once. This sequence joins TRBV5-4 and TRBJ2-7; 11 nucleotides align to TRBD1. CDR1 and CDR2 (germline): SGHNT, YYREEE (reference sequence). V shed 4 bases and J 2 bases; nucleotides not matched to a gene: 8. CDR3 size: 16 residues. The CDR3 DNA reads as TGTGCCAGCAGCCCTTCGGCGGGACAGGGGGCCTACGAGCAGTACTTC. This translates into CASSPSAGQGAYEQYF.

The rearrangement links TRBV7-6 to TRBJ2-3, with 9 nucleotides matching TRBD2. Germline CDR1 reads SGHVS; CDR2 reads FNYEAQ. Germline trimming cut 8 bases from V and 11 bases from J; bases unmatched to any gene: 11. The CDR3 spans 13 residues. CDR3 residues: CASQPSGTPRQYF. The CDR3 DNA sequence: TGTGCCAGCCAACCTAGCGGGACCCCAAGGCAGTATTTT.

This clone was seen once. The J gene is TRBJ1-2, the V gene TRBV7-9, with D possibly being TRBD1 (6 bases). V lost 3 bases, J lost 8 bases, and 13 bases lay in between. Germline V lookup: CDR1 SEHNR, CDR2 FQNEAQ (reference sequence). The CDR3 has 13 amino acids. The CDR3 DNA sequence: TGTGCCAGCAGCTTCGGGGGGCGAGAAGGCTACACCTTC. Residues: CASSFGGREGYTF.

This clone was seen only a few times. The rearrangement links TRBV6-5 to TRBJ1-2, with 7 bases aligning to TRBD1. The CDR3 contains 16 residues. J gave up 6 bases and V 4 bases, and 14 bases lay outside the gene matches. Germline V gene data show CDR1 as MNHEY and CDR2 as SVGAGI. In nucleotides, the CDR3 is TGTGCCAGCAGTTCGACAGGGCCATTCCGGGGTGATGGCTACACCTTC. Encoded protein: CASSSTGPFRGDGYTF.

The rearrangement links TRBV10-3 to TRBJ2-5; 11 bases are a match to TRBD1. The CDR3 spans 15 residues. Trimming cost V 7 bases and J 4 bases; bases outside gene matches: 8. Germline V gene data show CDR1 as ENHRY and CDR2 as SYGVKD. Written as DNA, the CDR3 is TGTGCCATCACTAGGACAGGGGGCGAGGGAGAGACCCAGTACTTC. This gives the protein CAITRTGGEGETQYF.

The CDR3 protein is CASSLTSGSSDTQYF. Written as DNA, the CDR3 is TGTGCCAGCAGTTTGACTAGCGGGAGCTCAGATACGCAGTATTTT. This rearrangement joins TRBV7-2 to TRBJ2-3; 12 positions match TRBD2. Trimming took 6 bases from V and 4 from J; bases not matched to a gene: 5. The CDR3 runs to 15 residues. In germline, CDR1 is SGHTA, CDR2 FQGNSA.

This chain joins TRBV15 and TRBJ1-6, with D perhaps matching TRBD1 (6 bases). This CDR3 comprises 13 residues. From germline, CDR1 is LNHNV and CDR2 YYDKDF (reference sequence). Trimming took off 8 bases at V and 4 bases at J, with 9 bases between the two ends. CDR3 DNA: TGTGCCACCGGGGACAATTATAATTCACCCCTCCACTTT. Its translation is CATGDNYNSPLHF.

This chain links TRBV2 with TRBJ2-1, with D possibly matching TRBD1 (5 bases). The CDR3 sequence is 18 residues long. V was cut by 2 bases and J by 3 bases, with 20 bases left in between. Germline V lookup: CDR1 SNHLY, CDR2 FYNNEI. The CDR3, as DNA: TGTGCCAGCAGTGAATATTTTATGCGATCAGGGTTCTACAATGAGCAGTTCTTC. Its protein product is CASSEYFMRSGFYNEQFF.

A word on this clone: One end of the junction fails to match germline, which may point to a read error. The chain recombines TRBV7-9 with TRBJ2-7, with 12 bases lining up with TRBD2. CDR3 length: 13 residues. Germline V gene data show CDR1 as SEHNR and CDR2 as FQNEAQ (reference sequence). This chain's CDR3 is CASSLVTSGSLDF. As DNA, the CDR3 is TGTGCCAGCAGCTTAGTGACTAGCGGGAGTTTGGACTTC. Based on the CDR3 plus reference TRBV7-9 and TRBJ2-7, the full variable domain is DTGVSQNPRHKITKRGQNVTFRCDPISEHNRLYWYRQTLGQGPEFLTYFQNEAQLEKSRLLSDRFSAERPKGSFSTLEIQRTEQGDSAMYLCASSLVTSGSLDFGPGTRLTVT.

The V and J genes are TRBV6-6 and TRBJ2-1; 9 positions agree with TRBD2. CDR3 length: 16 residues. J lost 5 bases, V lost 2 bases, and 7 bases had no gene match. In germline, CDR1 is MNHNY, CDR2 SVGAGI (reference sequence). CDR3 DNA: TGTGCCAGCAGTTACACTTTAGCGGGAGTGAACAATGAGCAGTTCTTC. Amino acids: CASSYTLAGVNNEQFF.

The chain employs TRBV4-1 and TRBJ2-3, with 10 bases lining up with TRBD2. V trimming: 2 bases; J trimming: 0 bases; junction bases outside the gene matches: 8. Germline V gene data show CDR1 as MGHRA and CDR2 as YSYEKL. The CDR3 is made up of 18 amino acids. This CDR3 reads CASSQSGASGSSTDTQYF. The CDR3 nucleotides read TGCGCCAGCAGCCAATCTGGGGCTAGCGGGAGCAGCACAGATACGCAGTATTTT.

V and J are TRBV27 and TRBJ2-2, with a weak D call TRBD1 (5 bases). Germline lookup yields CDR1 MNHEY and CDR2 SMNVEV (reference sequence). There are 15 residues in the CDR3. Trimming removed 3 bases from V and 0 bases from J, with 8 bases in between. The CDR3, as DNA: TGTGCCAGCAGTTTCCACAGGACGAACACCGGGGAGCTGTTTTTT. This sequence encodes CASSFHRTNTGELFF.

This chain joins TRBV5-1 and TRBJ1-1; D call uncertain. This CDR3 spans 13 amino acids. The ends were cut back, 0 bases at V and 2 bases at J, with 5 bases in the middle. CDR1 and CDR2 from the germline V gene are SGHRS and YFSETQ. The CDR3 reads CASSLGHNTEAFF. In DNA form, the CDR3 reads TGCGCCAGCAGCTTGGGGCATAACACTGAAGCTTTCTTT.

The V call is TRBV5-1, the J call TRBJ1-4; D uncertain. CDR3 size: 16 residues. With 5 bases removed from V and 11 bases from J, the gap between germline ends came to 25 bases. The germline CDR1 and CDR2 sequences are SGHRS and YFSETQ. This chain's CDR3 is CASRGGSGPMREKLFF. The DNA of the CDR3 is TGCGCCAGCAGGGGTGGGTCCGGACCGATGAGGGAGAAACTGTTTTTT.

The chain couples TRBV6-1 to TRBJ2-5; 11 nucleotides agree with TRBD2. Trimming took 3 bases from V and 2 from J; bases not matched to a gene: 5. The CDR3 covers 16 residues. CDR1 and CDR2 (germline): MNHNS, SASEGT. The CDR3 sequence: CASSELAGGPQETQYF. CDR3 coding DNA: TGTGCCAGCAGTGAGCTAGCGGGGGGTCCGCAAGAGACCCAGTACTTC.

This chain joins TRBV4-1 and TRBJ2-1; 7 nucleotides line up with TRBD1. Trimming at V came to 1 base and at J to 3 bases, leaving 12 bases not matched to a gene. CDR3 length: 18 residues. Germline V gives CDR1 MGHRA, CDR2 YSYEKL. CDR3 in amino acids: CASSQGVWTGDNYNEQFF. Here the CDR3 DNA reads TGCGCCAGCAGCCAAGGCGTCTGGACAGGAGATAACTACAATGAGCAGTTCTTC.

This chain links TRBV9 with TRBJ1-2; D is perhaps TRBD1 (5 bases). Germline assignment: CDR1 SGDLS and CDR2 YYNGEE. The V end lost 0 bases, the J end lost 13 bases, and 19 bases lay between the germline ends. CDR3 length equals 14 residues. The DNA of the CDR3 is TGTGCCAGCAGCGTAGAGGGTTGGGGAGGGGCCGGCACCTTC. Translated: CASSVEGWGGAGTF.

The chain links TRBV2 to TRBJ1-1; D remains ambiguous. Germline CDR1 and CDR2: SNHLY and FYNNEI. Trimming shortened V by 0 bases and J by 5 bases, and 10 bases separated the two germline ends. This CDR3 is 14 amino acids long. CDR3 sequence reads: CASSEARSWTEAFF. The CDR3 nucleotides read TGTGCCAGCAGTGAAGCGCGTAGTTGGACTGAAGCTTTCTTT.